These 30 T cell receptor beta chains were sequenced from one sample in a study of T cell changes during pregnancy in multiple sclerosis. Method: immunoSEQ multiplex PCR; TCRdb's copy keeps in-frame clones and lacks some. Here the sample spans 55,000 to 70,000 clones, approximately 91% being singletons. The input for sequencing was CD4+ T cells from peripheral blood mononuclear cells, taken after pregnancy. The receptors come from a female donor with multiple sclerosis, enrolled in a pregnancy study.

This chain's CDR3 is CASSSGTALPYEQYF. In nucleotides, the CDR3 is TGTGCCAGCAGCTCCGGGACAGCCCTACCCTACGAGCAGTACTTC. The chain has TRBV7-2 and TRBJ2-7; 7 nucleotides align to TRBD1. The CDR3 spans 15 residues. Germline assignment: CDR1 SGHTA and CDR2 FQGNSA. Germline trimming cut 4 bases from V and 2 bases from J; bases unmatched to any gene: 8.

V and J are TRBV28 and TRBJ2-3, with D possibly TRBD2 on 5 matching bases. In germline, CDR1 is MDHEN, CDR2 SYDVKM. Trimming cost V 8 bases and J 0 bases, with 9 bases left between them. This CDR3 spans 13 amino acids. The CDR3 spells CASVRGSTDTQYF. The CDR3 coding sequence is TGTGCCAGCGTACGAGGGAGCACAGATACGCAGTATTTT.

As to this clone: The junction does not match germline at one end; this may be a read error. The rearrangement links TRBV18 to TRBJ2-3; D is possibly TRBD1 (6 bases). The CDR3 sequence is 16 residues long. CDR1 and CDR2 from the germline V gene are KGHSH and LQKENI. The CDR3 here is CASSPLLTRGSPTQYF. The DNA of the CDR3 is TGTGCCAGCTCGCCACTCCTTACGAGGGGGTCGCCTACGCAGTATTTT.

The chain joins TRBV25-1 to TRBJ2-1; 12 bases fit TRBD2. The CDR3 runs 17 residues. V dropped 7 bases and J dropped 7; count of bases not matched to a gene: 14. Germline CDR1 reads MGHDK; CDR2 reads SYGVNS. The CDR3 nucleotides are TGTGCCAGCAATAGTCGGCTAGCGGGAGGGCGGGAAAATGAGCAGTTCTTC. Its translation: CASNSRLAGGRENEQFF.

The rearrangement joins TRBV2 to TRBJ2-2; TRBD2 agrees at 13 bases. Germline lookup yields CDR1 SNHLY and CDR2 FYNNEI. The CDR3 has 16 amino acids. With 6 bases clipped from V and 4 bases from J, the junction kept 5 bases outside the gene matches. The CDR3 region is CASRKTSGRFTGELFF. As DNA, the CDR3 is TGTGCCAGCAGAAAGACTAGCGGGAGGTTCACCGGGGAGCTGTTTTTT.

The V call is TRBV10-3, the J call TRBJ1-6; TRBD1 aligns across 8 bases. From germline, CDR1 is ENHRY and CDR2 SYGVKD. CDR3 length: 13 residues. V was clipped by 6 bases and J by 13 bases; unmatched bases: 8. In DNA form, the CDR3 reads TGTGCCATCAGACCGGACAGGGTGATCCCCCTCCACTTT. It yields the protein CAIRPDRVIPLHF.

V gene TRBV4-1 combines with J gene TRBJ2-5, with 9 bases aligning to TRBD2. V trimming: 1 base; J trimming: 5 bases; junction bases outside the gene matches: 8. Germline V gene sequence: CDR1 MGHRA, CDR2 YSYEKL. The CDR3 runs to 16 residues. CDR3 DNA: TGCGCCAGCAGCCAAGCGGTAGCGGGGGCTGGTGAGACCCAGTACTTC. Translating gives CASSQAVAGAGETQYF.

The rearrangement links TRBV6-6 to TRBJ1-5; no firm D call. The CDR3 has 15 amino acids. Trimming left V 6 bases short and J 2 bases short, with 14 bases between. Germline V gene lookup returns CDR1 MNHNY and CDR2 SVGAGI (reference sequence). The CDR3 bases are TGTGCCAGCAGCCCACCGGACGGGGGCAATCAGCCCCAGCATTTT. This sequence encodes CASSPPDGGNQPQHF.

The chain has TRBV19 and TRBJ2-5; D may be TRBD2 (5 bases). The germline V gene encodes CDR1 LNHDA and CDR2 SQIVND (reference sequence). This CDR3 is 15 amino acids long. Trimming cost V 3 bases and J 5 bases, with 16 bases left between them. CDR3 residues: CASSIRAGVGETQYF. CDR3 sequence (DNA): TGTGCCAGTAGTATTCGGGCGGGTGTAGGGGAGACCCAGTACTTC.

The V gene is TRBV6-1, the J gene TRBJ2-3; 8 positions agree with TRBD1. V gave up 6 bases and J gave up 3 bases; unmatched junction bases: 8. CDR1 is MNHNS and CDR2 is SASEGT in the germline V gene. This CDR3 is 15 amino acids long. This CDR3 is CASSQTGVLTDTQYF. CDR3 coding DNA: TGTGCCAGCAGCCAGACAGGGGTGTTGACAGATACGCAGTATTTT.

The chain links TRBV12-5 to TRBJ2-2; TRBD1 matches at 7 bases. CDR3 length equals 14 residues. After removal of 9 bases from V and 2 bases from J, the junction contained 6 bases not matched to a gene. Germline values: CDR1 LGHNT, CDR2 FRNRAP. The CDR3 spells CASRQGANTGELFF. DNA of the CDR3: TGTGCTAGCCGACAGGGCGCAAACACCGGGGAGCTGTTTTTT. Complete variable domain (other parts from reference TRBV12-5 and TRBJ2-2): DARVTQTPRHKVTEMGQEVTMRCQPILGHNTVFWYRQTMMQGLELLAYFRNRAPLDDSGMPKDRFSAEMPDATLATLKIQPSEPRDSAVYFCASRQGANTGELFFGEGSRLTVL.

The gene calls are TRBV7-8 and TRBJ1-2; 10 nucleotides align to TRBD1. V was pared by 7 bases and J by 6 bases, with 11 bases of the junction left unmatched. CDR3 size: 15 residues. Germline loops: CDR1 SGHVS, CDR2 FQNEAQ. In DNA, the CDR3 is TGTGCCAGCACCCCCCCGGGACAGGGGAGAGATGGCTACACCTTC. Its protein product is CASTPPGQGRDGYTF.

The chain recombines TRBV25-1 with TRBJ2-7; TRBD1 is a possible D gene (7 bases). Germline CDR1 reads MGHDK; CDR2 reads SYGVNS. V lost 4 bases, J lost 11 bases, and 12 bases lay in between. There are 11 residues in the CDR3. CDR3 region: CASSAGGSEYF. The DNA of the CDR3 is TGTGCCAGCAGTGCAGGGGGGTCGGAGTACTTC.

The rearrangement uses TRBV7-8 and TRBJ2-2; D ambiguous. With 1 base removed from V and 0 bases from J, the gap between germline ends came to 6 bases. This CDR3 is built from 15 residues. Looked up from germline, CDR1 is SGHVS and CDR2 is FQNEAQ. CDR3 in DNA: TGTGCCAGCAGCTTAGTTGGGCCGAACACCGGGGAGCTGTTTTTT. This translates into CASSLVGPNTGELFF.

J is TRBJ1-5 and V is TRBV7-9, with 7 bases matching TRBD1. The J segment lost 2 bases and the V segment lost 2 bases, leaving 0 bases of the junction unmatched. The CDR3 has 14 residues. Germline CDR1 is SEHNR and CDR2 is FQNEAQ (reference sequence). The CDR3 DNA is TGTGCCAGCAGCTTAACAGGGGGCAATCAGCCCCAGCATTTT. It yields the protein CASSLTGGNQPQHF. Using reference TRBV7-9 and TRBJ1-5 for the parts outside the CDR3, the full variable domain is DTGVSQNPRHKITKRGQNVTFRCDPISEHNRLYWYRQTLGQGPEFLTYFQNEAQLEKSRLLSDRFSAERPKGSFSTLEIQRTEQGDSAMYLCASSLTGGNQPQHFGDGTRLSIL.

J is TRBJ1-5 and V is TRBV6-1; 8 nucleotides match TRBD1. This CDR3 region has 14 residues. In germline, CDR1 is MNHNS, CDR2 SASEGT. After removal of 4 bases from V and 7 bases from J, the junction contained 6 bases not matched to a gene. The CDR3 is CASSAQGAGQPQHF. The DNA of the CDR3 is TGTGCCAGCAGTGCTCAGGGGGCAGGACAGCCCCAGCATTTT.

J is TRBJ2-7 and V is TRBV2; 10 bases map to TRBD2. After removal of 5 bases from V and 2 bases from J, the junction contained 6 bases not matched to a gene. This CDR3 is built from 15 residues. The germline CDR1 and CDR2 sequences are SNHLY and FYNNEI. CDR3 DNA sequence: TGTGCCAGCAGTTCTGGACTAGCGGAAACCTACGAGCAGTACTTC. The encoded protein is CASSSGLAETYEQYF.

The V and J genes are TRBV30 and TRBJ1-4, with TRBD1 matching 8 bases. The CDR3 contains 11 residues. After removal of 2 bases from V and 17 bases from J, the junction contained 7 bases not matched to a gene. The germline gives CDR1 GTSNPN, CDR2 SVGIG (reference sequence). The CDR3 DNA reads TGTGCCTGGAGTATCGCCGACAGGGGATTTTTT. It codes for CAWSIADRGFF.

The rearrangement joins TRBV10-3 to TRBJ2-3; D is perhaps TRBD1 (6 bases). V was shortened by 4 bases and J by 0 bases, with 17 bases between the two germline ends. Germline loops: CDR1 ENHRY, CDR2 SYGVKD. The CDR3 has 17 amino acids. CDR3 residues: CAISGTTGTPSTDTQYF. The DNA for the CDR3 is TGTGCCATCAGTGGAACGACCGGGACACCCAGCACAGATACGCAGTATTTT.

This rearrangement joins TRBV18 to TRBJ2-6, with D unclear. The CDR3 length is 16 residues. Deletions cut 2 bases from V and 4 bases from J, with 12 bases between. CDR1 and CDR2 from the germline V gene are KGHSH and LQKENI. The CDR3 sequence is CASSPTRSGGANVLTF. DNA of the CDR3: TGTGCCAGCTCACCAACCAGGTCCGGAGGGGCCAACGTCCTGACTTTC.

The chain links TRBV4-1 to TRBJ1-5; D is unclear. The CDR3 sequence is 16 residues long. CDR1 is MGHRA, CDR2 YSYEKL, per germline. V shed 1 base and J shed 0 bases, with 10 bases lying between them. The CDR3 sequence: CASSQVEAPSNQPQHF. The CDR3 DNA reads as TGCGCCAGCAGCCAAGTGGAGGCCCCTAGCAATCAGCCCCAGCATTTT.

To note about this clone: Other DNA sequences in this specimen translate into the identical CDR3. The genes are TRBV6-1 and TRBJ1-4; D is uncertain. The CDR3 contains 14 residues. In germline, CDR1 is MNHNS, CDR2 SASEGT. Trimming took off 5 bases at V and 5 bases at J, with 12 bases between the two ends. CDR3 coding DNA: TGTGCCAGCAGTCTTCGGGTCAAAAATGAAAAACTGTTTTTT. Its translation: CASSLRVKNEKLFF.

The chain joins TRBV28 to TRBJ1-4; maybe TRBD1 (5 bases). The germline V gene encodes CDR1 MDHEN and CDR2 SYDVKM. Trimming pared 2 bases from V and 7 bases from J, leaving 5 bases between. The CDR3 extends over 12 amino acids. For the CDR3, the DNA is TGTGCCAGCAGTTTACAGGGTGAAAAACTGTTTTTT. Its protein is CASSLQGEKLFF. Using reference TRBV28 and TRBJ1-4 for the parts outside the CDR3, the full variable domain is DVKVTQSSRYLVKRTGEKVFLECVQDMDHENMFWYRQDPGLGLRLIYFSYDVKMKEKGDIPEGYSVSREKKERFSLILESASTNQTSMYLCASSLQGEKLFFGSGTQLSVL.

This clone was seen only a few times. The chain joins TRBV2 to TRBJ1-2; D gene ambiguous. Per the germline V gene, CDR1 is SNHLY and CDR2 is FYNNEI. The CDR3 is 14 residues long. V was pared by 1 base and J by 8 bases, with 14 bases between. CDR3 amino acids: CASSEVSSGFGYTF. CDR3 DNA: TGTGCCAGCAGTGAAGTTTCGTCGGGATTCGGCTACACCTTC.

J is TRBJ2-5 and V is TRBV9; the D gene is possibly TRBD2 (6 bases). The CDR3 sequence is 15 residues long. The V and J ends lost 4 bases and 1 base respectively, with 14 bases between them. Looked up from germline, CDR1 is SGDLS and CDR2 is YYNGEE. The CDR3 spells CASSPRSSGQETQYF. The CDR3 DNA reads as TGTGCCAGCAGCCCTCGTAGTAGCGGCCAAGAGACCCAGTACTTC.

The CDR3 spells CASSRLANYGYTF. In nucleotides, the CDR3 is TGTGCCAGTTCCCGGCTAGCTAACTATGGCTACACCTTC. This rearrangement joins TRBV19 to TRBJ1-2; D uncertain. Trimming removed 8 bases from V and 0 bases from J, with 10 bases in between. This CDR3 is 13 amino acids long. Germline V gene sequence: CDR1 LNHDA, CDR2 SQIVND (reference sequence).

The rearrangement links TRBV19 to TRBJ2-7, with 7 bases lining up with TRBD1. Trimming took 5 bases from V and 0 from J; bases not matched to a gene: 4. This CDR3 has 14 amino acids. Germline V CDR1 and CDR2: LNHDA, SQIVND (reference sequence). The CDR3 DNA reads as TGTGCCAGTAGTTCGGGACAGAGCTCCTACGAGCAGTACTTC. It is translated as CASSSGQSSYEQYF.

V gene TRBV18 combines with J gene TRBJ1-1; 9 nucleotides line up with TRBD1. CDR3 size: 21 residues. Germline loops: CDR1 KGHSH, CDR2 LQKENI. The V gene end was trimmed by 3 bases and the J gene end by 2 bases; junction bases not matched to a gene: 22. In nucleotides, the CDR3 is TGTGCCAGCTCACCCGGGGTGGGAAAAACGGGACAGGGTATTTCCAACACTGAAGCTTTCTTT. Translating gives CASSPGVGKTGQGISNTEAFF. Looking up the rest from reference TRBV18 and TRBJ1-1 gives the full variable domain: NAGVMQNPRHLVRRRGQEARLRCSPMKGHSHVYWYRQLPEEGLKFMVYLQKENIIDESGMPKERFSAEFPKEGPSILRIQQVVRGDSAAYFCASSPGVGKTGQGISNTEAFFGQGTRLTVV.

The chain recombines TRBV9 with TRBJ1-3; D unresolved. The CDR3 totals 15 residues. Germline V gives CDR1 SGDLS, CDR2 YYNGEE. Trimming took 3 bases from V and 2 from J, leaving 12 bases between them. The CDR3 sequence is CASSAGNPPGNTIYF. In DNA, the CDR3 is TGTGCCAGCAGCGCCGGGAACCCACCTGGAAACACCATATATTTT.

The chain is built from TRBV6-1 and TRBJ2-1, with D possibly being TRBD1 (6 bases). CDR3 length: 13 residues. From germline, CDR1 is MNHNS and CDR2 SASEGT. Deletions cut 10 bases from V and 8 bases from J, with 18 bases between. CDR3 protein: CATLEGVGHEQFF. CDR3 nucleotides: TGTGCCACCCTAGAGGGGGTAGGTCATGAGCAGTTCTTC.